The source of this T cell receptor beta chain is a study of T cell changes during pregnancy in multiple sclerosis. The table came from immunoSEQ multiplex PCR; TCRdb's copy has only in-frame clones and leaves some out. The sample records around 35,000 clones, less than 95% being singletons. Germline V gives CDR1 LNHDA, CDR2 SQIVND (reference sequence). Trimming took off 2 bases at V and 0 bases at J, with 5 bases between the two ends. The CDR3 is made up of 15 amino acids. The sample consisted of CD8+ T cells from peripheral blood mononuclear cells, taken before pregnancy. V usage is TRBV19 and J usage is TRBJ2-6; D gene unclear. The TCR sequence derives from a female donor with multiple sclerosis, enrolled in a pregnancy study. The CDR3 nucleotides are TGTGCCAGTAGTATAAGCGACTCTGGGGCCAACGTCCTGACTTTC. Encoded protein: CASSISDSGANVLTF.